The clone carrying this T cell receptor (beta chain) was seen at least ten times. Its cognate antigen is unknown. The data were obtained in a study of beta chain features in type 1 diabetes. On the study more broadly: Researchers looked at some 99 million sorted cells across all samples. The study's findings and limits: Short templates might get an advantage during PCR, and this would be equal in patients and controls. Sampled from patients, naive, central memory and Treg TCRB repertoires appeared more similar than those sampled from healthy donors.

The V and J ends lost 5 bases and 7 bases respectively, with 20 bases between them. The CDR3 has 15 residues. Germline V lookup: CDR1 MDHEN, CDR2 SYDVKM. The study reverse transcribed the entire isolated RNA, so it sequenced expressed TCRB transcripts. Naive, central memory and regulatory T cell samples averaged about 4 million immunoSEQ reads each. Generated by immunoSEQ multiplex PCR, the TCRdb table keeps only in-frame clones and is missing some. Among some 300,000 clones listed, approximately 8% were seen once. The rearrangement links TRBV28 to TRBJ1-1; D gene unclear. Sequenced sample: central memory CD4+ T cells from blood. This TCR was recovered from a woman aged 18-29 years in good health. CDR3 in amino acids: CASSPLTGVENEAFF. CDR3 sequence (DNA): TGTGCCAGCAGTCCCCTCACGGGTGTGGAGAATGAAGCTTTCTTT.